The source of this TCR beta chain is a study of shared clonotypes between healthy human individuals (dated by TCRdb to the early 2020s). Background for the entire study: The cohort included a few men and two women between 18 and 49 years of age. Per donor, three plates each were used for CD4 naive and CD4 memory, two for CD8 naive, and one for CD8 memory. To estimate repertoire size and how much clonotype sharing occurs between individuals, the study deeply sequenced the blood TCR repertoires of about five healthy adults. Different laboratories and diverse techniques were used to prepare libraries and sequence TCR repertoires, to increase sequencing depth and limit assay-specific biases. Per donor, leukapheresis produced somewhere between about 0.9 and 9.5 billion PBMCs. Here is what the overall study found, with its caveats: Incomplete sequencing was indicated by rarefaction of sorted-subset datasets, despite the large sequencing depth. Across a handful of donors, approximately 5% of naive CD4, approximately 3.6% of naive CD8, 2% to 2.5% of memory CD4, and approximately 0.4% of memory CD8 clonotypes were shared. Naive subsets generally had larger estimated clonotype richness than memory subsets. Compared with non-shared clonotypes, clonotypes shared by all four sorted-subset donors had higher generation probabilities. Sampling was restricted to blood, and TCR repertoires in tissues likely differ from the TCR repertoires found in blood. Based on pairwise subsampling, the degree of clonotype sharing among donors was expected to be affected by sequencing depth. The genetic and exposure-history diversity represented was limited by the small number of donors.

Concerning this clone: What antigen it recognizes has not been identified. Base-call qualities are not available, and no considerably larger clone is one nucleotide away.

Compared with germline, V lacks 4 bases and J lacks 0 bases; bases without a gene match: 9. The CDR1 and CDR2 encoded by the germline V gene (reference sequence) are SEHNR and FQNEAQ. From the cysteine through the phenylalanine, the CDR3 covers 19 amino acids. Only the CDR3 DNA stays, 57 bases, in frame from base 1. TCR CDR3 regions were amplified from genomic DNA by multiplex PCR using the deep immunoSEQ assay. Extracted genomic DNA from each cell subset was spread evenly across all wells of several immunoSEQ 96-well plates, with each plate serving as a replicate. For sorted subsets, 150 to 200 ng genomic DNA, equal to 25,000 to 35,000 T cell genomes, was loaded into each replicate PCR. The purified libraries were quantified using a Qubit 3.0 fluorometer, sized with a Bioanalyzer 2100, and then quantified again using the KAPA Library Quantification kit. Every immunoSEQ 96-well plate was sequenced on a dedicated single-read 150-cycle Illumina NextSeq 550 flow cell. As for how the authors treated the data: The immunoSEQ output contained only junctional sequences without quality scores, so filtering could not match that applied to full-length reads. To assign V/J genes and CDR3, sequences were annotated using PyIR, a Python wrapper for IgBLAST v1.9, with IMGT germline references. Any read was removed if the V/J assignment was weak (E-value above 1e-6), the CDR3 was missing, or the read contained stop codons, out-of-frame junctions, or ambiguous translated residues. A V3J clonotype was defined by an identical inferred V gene, J gene, and CDR3 amino acid sequence. Percentage overlap between repertoires was calculated by dividing the number of shared unique clonotypes by the size of the smaller repertoire. Richness of each repertoire was evaluated using RTK rarefaction, the Chao1 estimator, and Recon v2.1 estimates of unobserved clonotypes. OLGA was used to compute generation probabilities for all TCRbeta clonotypes that the gDNA method yielded from a handful of donors. TCRdb took this table from immuneACCESS and kept in-frame rearrangements with V and J called. Such tables lack part of the clones; where checked against another copy, unresolved V genes explain under half of the gap, and the rest is unexplained. V, J and clone size are those of that table, while D and trimming were read from the DNA. This sample has some 2 million clones in its table, and roughly 95% of those were observed once. 1% to 1.3% of the sample comes from the top ten.

CD8 naive samples consisted of CD45RO-negative cells that were positively selected for CCR7, yielding a CD45RA+CCR7+ population without TemRA cells. Healthy HIV-negative adults with no recently reported acute infections or vaccinations were included as donors. All donors were Caucasian adults living in Nashville, Tennessee, USA. Blood was obtained by leukapheresis, after which PBMCs were separated by Ficoll-Histopaque density gradient centrifugation and cryopreserved in liquid nitrogen vapor phase. Analytical flow cytometry was used to check the purity and quantity of every magnetically sorted T cell population. Genomic DNA was isolated from every sorted fraction and measured by UV absorbance on a Nanodrop 2000c.

Sequenced sample: naive CD8+ T cells sorted from blood. The cell subset or site label for this specimen denotes: CD45RA+CCR7+. The sequence was obtained from a man aged 18 to 30 in good health. The V gene is TRBV7-9 and the J gene is TRBJ2-1, with 13 bases aligning to TRBD2. The DNA sequence is TGTGCCAGCAGCTCGCTTGGGGGACTAGCGGGGTCCTCCTACAATGAGCAGTTCTTC. Translated, this gives CASSSLGGLAGSSYNEQFF.